This TCR beta chain was retrieved from a study of OX40 agonist ivuxolimab in advanced cancers. The ends were cut back, 1 base at V and 7 bases at J, with 17 bases in the middle. The CDR3 is 16 amino acids. Germline assignment: CDR1 SGHRS and CDR2 YFSETQ. Sequencing used immunoSEQ multiplex PCR; TCRdb keeps in-frame clones, though not all of them. Of about 88,000 clones listed, approximately 85% are singletons. The chain combines TRBV5-1 with TRBJ1-4, with D tentatively TRBD1 (6 bases). The clonotype comes from an adult with an advanced solid tumor such as melanoma, head and neck, liver or kidney cancer. The sample consisted of CD4+ or CD8+ T cells sorted from blood, taken in a trial of the OX40 agonist ivuxolimab. The CDR3 reads CASSLSRGASGEKLFF. The CDR3 nucleotides are TGCGCCAGCAGCTTGTCGCGGGGGGCTTCAGGTGAAAAACTGTTTTTT. The variable domain in full, completed from reference TRBV5-1 and TRBJ1-4, reads KAGVTQTPRYLIKTRGQQVTLSCSPISGHRSVSWYQQTPGQGLQFLFEYFSETQRNKGNFPGRFSGRQFSNSRSEMNVSTLELGDSALYLCASSLSRGASGEKLFFGSGTQLSVL.